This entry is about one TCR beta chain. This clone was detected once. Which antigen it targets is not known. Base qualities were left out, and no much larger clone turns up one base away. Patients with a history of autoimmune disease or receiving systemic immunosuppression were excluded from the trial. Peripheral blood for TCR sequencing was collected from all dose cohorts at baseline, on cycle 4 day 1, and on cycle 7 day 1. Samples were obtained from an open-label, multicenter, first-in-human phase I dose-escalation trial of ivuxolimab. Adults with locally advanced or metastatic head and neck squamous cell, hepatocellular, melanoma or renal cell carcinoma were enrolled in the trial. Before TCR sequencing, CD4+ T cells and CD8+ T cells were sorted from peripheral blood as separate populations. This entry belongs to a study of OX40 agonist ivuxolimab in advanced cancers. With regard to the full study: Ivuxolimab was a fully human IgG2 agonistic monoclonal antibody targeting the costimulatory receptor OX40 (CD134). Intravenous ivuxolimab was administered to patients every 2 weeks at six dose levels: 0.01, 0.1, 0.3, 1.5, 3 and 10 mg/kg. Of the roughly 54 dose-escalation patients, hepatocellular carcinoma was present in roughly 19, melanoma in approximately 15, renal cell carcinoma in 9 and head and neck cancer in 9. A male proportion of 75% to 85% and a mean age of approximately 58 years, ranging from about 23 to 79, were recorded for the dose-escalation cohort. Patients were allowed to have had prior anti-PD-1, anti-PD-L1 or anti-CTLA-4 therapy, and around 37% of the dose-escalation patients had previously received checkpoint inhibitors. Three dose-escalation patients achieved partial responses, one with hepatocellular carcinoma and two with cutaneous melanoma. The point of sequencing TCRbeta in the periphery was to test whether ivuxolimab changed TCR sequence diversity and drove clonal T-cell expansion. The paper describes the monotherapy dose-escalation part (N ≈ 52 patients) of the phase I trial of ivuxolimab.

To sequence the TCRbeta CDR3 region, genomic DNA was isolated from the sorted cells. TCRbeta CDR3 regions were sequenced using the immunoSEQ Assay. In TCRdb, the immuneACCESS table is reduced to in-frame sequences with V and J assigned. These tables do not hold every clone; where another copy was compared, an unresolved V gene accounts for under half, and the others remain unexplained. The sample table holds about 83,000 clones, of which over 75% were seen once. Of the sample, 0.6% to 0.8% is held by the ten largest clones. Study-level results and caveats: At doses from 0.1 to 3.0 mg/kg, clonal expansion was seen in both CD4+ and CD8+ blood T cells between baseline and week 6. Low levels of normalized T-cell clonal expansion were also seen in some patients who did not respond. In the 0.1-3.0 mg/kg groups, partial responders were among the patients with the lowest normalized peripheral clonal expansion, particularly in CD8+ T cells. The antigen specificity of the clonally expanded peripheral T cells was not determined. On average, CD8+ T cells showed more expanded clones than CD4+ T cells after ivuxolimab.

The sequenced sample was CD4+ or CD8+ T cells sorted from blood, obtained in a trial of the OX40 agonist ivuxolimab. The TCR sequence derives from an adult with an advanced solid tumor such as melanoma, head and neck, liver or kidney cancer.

The CDR3 in this case is CASTPGQSNEKLFF. The bases read TGTGCCAGTACTCCGGGACAGAGTAATGAAAAACTGTTTTTT. Recombination connected TRBV19 to TRBJ1-4, with 7 central nucleotides matching TRBD1. Reading the germline V gene (reference sequence) gives CDR1 LNHDA and CDR2 SQIVND. Trimming removed 7 bases from V and 4 bases from J; the gene matches leave 6 bases unexplained. From cysteine to phenylalanine, the CDR3 is 14 amino acids long. The CDR3 DNA has 42 bases and is translated from base 1. The variable domain in full, with residues beyond the CDR3 obtained from the reference TRBV19 and TRBJ1-4 genes, is DGGITQSPKYLFRKEGQNVTLSCEQNLNHDAMYWYRQDPGQGLRLIYYSQIVNDFQKGDIAEGYSVSREKKESFPLTVTSAQKNPTAFYLCASTPGQSNEKLFFGSGTQLSVL.